One TCR beta chain is described in this entry. Its matching antigen is unknown. Germline lookup yields CDR1 DFQATT and CDR2 SNEGSKA (reference sequence). This CDR3 is built from 16 residues. This entry belongs to a study of T-cell reconstitution after alpha-beta-depleted transplantation in children. Molecular barcoding with unique molecular identifiers was used for the TCRbeta library. Using its own MiXCR run on the PCR reads, TCRdb lists one record per CDR3 protein. The sample consists of 450,000 to 600,000 distinct CDR3 sequences, under 15% of them appearing once. Overall study results and limits: A year had passed since transplant, and T-cell counts and diversity by then came mostly from newly produced T cells. Reportedly, alpha-beta T cells present about two months post-transplant originated from several hundred expanded clones of graft origin.

The starting material was PBMCs, mostly from graft donor cells, obtained 360 days after TCRalphabeta/CD19-depleted stem cell transplant. The chain has TRBV20-1 and TRBJ2-1, with TRBD2 identical over 8 bases. This TCR was recovered from a male patient younger than 18 who had a stem cell transplant for acute myeloid leukemia, so the T cells may come from the graft donor. DNA of the CDR3: TGCAGGGGGGGGCTAGCGGGCCTCAGCTCCTACAATGAGCAGTTCTTC. This encodes CRGGLAGLSSYNEQFF.